This T cell receptor (beta chain) derives from a study of blood T cell repertoires in COVID-19. Study information: There were acute and convalescent COVID-19 samples, and they came from the United States, Italy and Spain.

Authors' data handling: Scientists estimated how many nucleated cells there were by amplifying reference gene primers. TCRdb's copy holds only in-frame clones and misses some; the assay was immunoSEQ multiplex PCR. Clone size and V and J calls were adopted from that table, with D and trimming inferred from the DNA. This table holds about 210,000 clones, 80% to 85% found once. CDR1 is MNHEY and CDR2 is SVGEGT in the germline V gene. The CDR3 has 14 residues. The V and J ends lost 6 bases and 10 bases respectively, with 21 bases between them. This TCR was sampled from a woman aged 50 to 60 with acute COVID-19. The chain uses TRBV6-2 or TRBV6-3 and TRBJ1-1; maybe TRBD1 (5 bases). Sequenced input: PBMCs or T cells enriched from blood (not recorded which). The CDR3 loop is CASSRKGTPRGAFF. The CDR3, as DNA: TGTGCCAGCAGCCGCAAGGGGACTCCCCGCGGAGCTTTCTTT.